Reported below is one T cell receptor (beta chain). In its sample, this clone was seen a few times. No antigen is known for it. It has no much larger one-base neighbor in the sample; base qualities were not kept. Trimming removed 5 bases from V and 3 bases from J; the gene matches leave 3 bases unexplained. The CDR3 contains 13 residues, cysteine and phenylalanine counted. Solely the CDR3 DNA is kept, with 39 bases framed from the first base. TCRbeta CDR3 regions were amplified from genomic DNA using the immunoSEQ Assay, a bias-controlled multiplex PCR. The published analysis was carried out like this. The number of nucleated cells in each sample was estimated by amplification of reference gene primers within the assay. Sequence reads were collapsed and filtered to measure the absolute abundance of every unique TCRbeta CDR3 rearrangement. For each sample, productive Simpson clonality was calculated as the square root of Simpson's diversity index over productive rearrangements. What TCRdb holds here is the immuneACCESS table cut down to in-frame rearrangements. Part of the clones is not present; checked against another copy, under half of the missing clones reflect an unresolved V gene, and the others are unexplained. The V and J calls and clone size are taken from that table; D and trimming were inferred from the DNA. This sample has roughly 200,000 clones in its table, and 75% to 90% of those were observed once. Together, the top ten hold 1.2% of the sample.

The data belong to a study of blood T cell repertoires in COVID-19 (dated by TCRdb to between 2020 and 2021). In the study overall: Samples from collaborators originated in the United States, Italy and Spain and spanned both the acute and convalescent phases of COVID-19. The material from the prospective study consisted of cDNA or gDNA derived from T cells, B-cell-depleted T cells, or PBMCs. Deeply sampled blood TCRbeta repertoires from subjects exposed to, actively infected with, or recovered from COVID-19 were included in the dataset. The repertoires were released in a freely available public database intended as a resource for research on the immune response to SARS-CoV-2. Samples were obtained from the ongoing ImmuneRACE study (first 160 participants) and from 1,254 subjects provided by 6 global collaborators. A de-identified subject ID, COVID-19 status, age in years and sex were almost always included in the sample metadata. Where available, HLA class I and class II types were obtained from metadata supplied by the sample provider rather than from assay-based typing.

The study at large found these results: The quantity of clinical and demographic metadata differed by source and by participant and was supplied without curation.

Enrolling through a virtual design, the prospective study's participants ranged in age from about 18 to 100 years and lived across roughly 23 United States geographic areas. Cohort assignment in the prospective study relied on participant-reported clinical history from a screening survey and a study questionnaire. ImmuneRACE Cohort 3 recovered participants were defined by two consecutive negative NP/OP PCR tests, healthcare professional clearance, or symptom resolution. Each participant in the prospective study had whole blood, serum and a nasopharyngeal or oropharyngeal swab collected by mobile phlebotomists. Prospective study participants could optionally give additional blood draws and questionnaires over a 2-month period. Before DNA extraction, blood samples from the prospective study were shipped at room temperature or frozen.

The chain was built from TRBV12-3 or TRBV12-4 and TRBJ1-2; TRBD1 lines up with 7 middle nucleotides. Sequenced input: PBMCs or T cells enriched from blood (not recorded which). The clonotype originates from a man younger than 40 who had recovered from COVID-19. CDR3 loop: CASSRQGHYGYTF. The sequence in DNA is TGTGCCAGCAGTAGACAGGGCCACTATGGCTACACCTTC.